This T cell receptor beta chain originates from a study of early T cells in non-severe SARS-CoV-2 infection (dated by TCRdb to about 2021). Notes on the research overall: Because TCR sequencing relied on bulk RNA taken from unsorted whole blood, pairing of alpha and beta chains was not possible. Study-level results and caveats: VDJdb matching was skewed toward anti-spike CD8 responses, so virus-specific expansions were likely underestimated and private and CD4 specificities were missed.

The library was produced with 5' RACE. Sequencing instrument: NextSeq 500. To correct for sequencing error and PCR bias, the TCR library protocol tagged individual cDNA molecules with unique molecular identifiers. Sequencing covered both TCR alpha and beta chains, and within each sample the abundances of alpha and beta sequences were tightly co-correlated. Regarding the original processing steps: V gene, J gene and CDR3 annotation of TCR sequences was performed with Decombinator V4. Expanded TCRs were defined as changing significantly between any two time points under a Poisson model with p below 0.0001. Abundances of TCRs were expressed as counts per million after normalisation to the total number of TCRs sequenced in each sample. MAIT TCRs were defined by TRAV1-2 paired with TRAJ12, TRAJ20 or TRAJ33, and iNKT TCRs by TRAV10 paired with TRAJ18. VDJdb, accessed 1 November 2021, was searched for CMV, EBV and SARS-CoV-2 annotated TCRs, with TCRs annotated for multiple antigens excluded. Using fastp trimming at Q25 and MiXCR clonotype assembly, TCRdb reanalyzed the public sequencing data and kept in-frame beta chains. Every CDR3 protein is listed once, alongside the most common genes and DNA of its rows. V and J calls and clone size were set by TCRdb, not the authors. Present in this sample are fewer than 120,000 distinct CDR3 sequences, over 10% of which were seen just once. The top ten clones comprise approximately 3.5% of the sample.

Taken from cysteine to phenylalanine, the CDR3 has 13 residues. Only the CDR3 portion is preserved as DNA: 39 bases, with reading frame beginning at the first base. V is cut by 5 bases and J by 3 bases, and the space between the germline ends is 11 bases. CDR1 and CDR2 (SGHAT, FQNNGV) derive from the germline V gene. The study was a case-control design nested within a healthcare worker cohort in London, UK, with weekly nasopharyngeal swab PCR tests and blood sampling. Healthcare workers were recruited during the week of the UK lockdown, between 23 and 31 March 2020, and followed weekly for up to roughly 16 weeks. This clonotype was counted between two and nine times. Its specific antigen is unknown. There are no base qualities to consult, and no much larger clone falls within one base.

This receptor was taken from an adult who was a healthcare worker with PCR-confirmed SARS-CoV-2 infection or an uninfected control (not recorded which). The source was whole blood, collected at baseline. Recombination linked TRBV11-2 to TRBJ2-7; the D gene may be TRBD1 or TRBD2, since each aligns over 5 bases. The CDR3 region has the sequence CASSVAGSYEQYF. The bases read TGTGCCAGCAGCGTCGCAGGGAGCTACGAGCAGTACTTC.